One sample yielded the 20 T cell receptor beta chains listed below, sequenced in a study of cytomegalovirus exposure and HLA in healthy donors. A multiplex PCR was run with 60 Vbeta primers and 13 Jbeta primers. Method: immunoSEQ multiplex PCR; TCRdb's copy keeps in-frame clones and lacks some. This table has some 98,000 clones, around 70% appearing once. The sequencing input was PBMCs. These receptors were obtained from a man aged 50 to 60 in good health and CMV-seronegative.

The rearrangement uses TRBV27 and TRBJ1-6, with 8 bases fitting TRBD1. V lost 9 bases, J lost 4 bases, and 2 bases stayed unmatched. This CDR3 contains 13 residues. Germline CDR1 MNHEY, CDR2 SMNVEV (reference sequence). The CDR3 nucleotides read TGTGCCAGTGGACAGGGATATAATTCACCCCTCCACTTT. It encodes CASGQGYNSPLHF.

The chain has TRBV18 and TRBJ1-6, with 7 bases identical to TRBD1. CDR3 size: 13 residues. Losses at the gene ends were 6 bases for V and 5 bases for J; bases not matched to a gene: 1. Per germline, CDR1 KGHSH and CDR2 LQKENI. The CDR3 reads CASSGTDNSPLHF. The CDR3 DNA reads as TGTGCCAGCTCGGGGACAGATAATTCACCCCTCCACTTT.

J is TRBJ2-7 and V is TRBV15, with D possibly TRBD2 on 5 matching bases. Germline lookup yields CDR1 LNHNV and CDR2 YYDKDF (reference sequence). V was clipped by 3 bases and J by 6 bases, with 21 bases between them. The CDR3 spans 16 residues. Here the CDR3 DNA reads TGTGCCACCAGCAGGCTGCCGGGGTCTAGTGCGTTCGAGCAGTACTTC. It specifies CATSRLPGSSAFEQYF. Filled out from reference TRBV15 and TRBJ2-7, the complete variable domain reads DAMVIQNPRYQVTQFGKPVTLSCSQTLNHNVMYWYQQKSSQAPKLLFHYYDKDFNNEADTPDNFQSRRPNTSFCFLDIRSPGLGDTAMYLCATSRLPGSSAFEQYFGPGTRLTVT.

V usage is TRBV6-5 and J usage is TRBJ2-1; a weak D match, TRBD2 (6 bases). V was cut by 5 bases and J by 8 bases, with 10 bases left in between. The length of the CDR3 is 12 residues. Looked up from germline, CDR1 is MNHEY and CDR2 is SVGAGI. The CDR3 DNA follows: TGTGCCAGCAGTGGGGGGAGCGATGAGCAGTTCTTC. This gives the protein CASSGGSDEQFF.

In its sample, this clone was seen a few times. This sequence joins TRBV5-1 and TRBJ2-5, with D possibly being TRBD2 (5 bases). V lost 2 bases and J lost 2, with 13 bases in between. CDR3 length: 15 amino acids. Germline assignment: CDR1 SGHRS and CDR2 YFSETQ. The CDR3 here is CASSFLGSAQETQYF. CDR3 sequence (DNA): TGCGCCAGCAGCTTCCTAGGGAGCGCGCAAGAGACCCAGTACTTC.

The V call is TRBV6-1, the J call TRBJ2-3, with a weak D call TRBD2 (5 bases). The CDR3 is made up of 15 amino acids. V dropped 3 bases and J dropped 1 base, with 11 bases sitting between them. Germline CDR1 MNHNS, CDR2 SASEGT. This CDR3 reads CASSDGGLGTDTQYF. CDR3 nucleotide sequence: TGTGCCAGCAGTGATGGCGGGTTGGGCACAGATACGCAGTATTTT.

Here the CDR3 DNA reads TGTGCCAGTAGTACCCGACCCTACAGCGGGAGCTCCTACAATGAGCAGTTCTTC. Protein sequence: CASSTRPYSGSSYNEQFF. The chain employs TRBV19 and TRBJ2-1; 8 bases fit TRBD2. There are 18 residues in the CDR3. The germline CDR1 and CDR2 sequences are LNHDA and SQIVND (reference sequence). J lost 0 bases, V lost 4 bases, and 11 bases had no gene match.

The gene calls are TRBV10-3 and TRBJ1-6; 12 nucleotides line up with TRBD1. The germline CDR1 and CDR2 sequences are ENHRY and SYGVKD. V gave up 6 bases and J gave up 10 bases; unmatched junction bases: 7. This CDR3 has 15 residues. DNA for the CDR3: TGTGCCATCAGGGCGGGACAGGGGGCCGGCTCACCCCTCCACTTT. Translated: CAIRAGQGAGSPLHF.

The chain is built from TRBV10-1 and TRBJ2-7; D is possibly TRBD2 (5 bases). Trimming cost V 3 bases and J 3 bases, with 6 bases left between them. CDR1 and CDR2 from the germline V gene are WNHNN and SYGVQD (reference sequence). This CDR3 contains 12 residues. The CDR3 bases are TGCGCCAGCAGTGACGGAGGCTACGAGCAGTACTTC. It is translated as CASSDGGYEQYF.

CDR3 loop: CASSQGEIHYGYTF. In nucleotides, the CDR3 is TGTGCCAGCAGCCAAGGGGAGATCCACTATGGCTACACCTTC. The gene calls are TRBV14 and TRBJ1-2, with D unclear. The CDR3 runs to 14 residues. CDR1 and CDR2 from the germline V gene are SGHDN and FVKESK. Trimming pared 1 base from V and 3 bases from J, leaving 9 bases between.

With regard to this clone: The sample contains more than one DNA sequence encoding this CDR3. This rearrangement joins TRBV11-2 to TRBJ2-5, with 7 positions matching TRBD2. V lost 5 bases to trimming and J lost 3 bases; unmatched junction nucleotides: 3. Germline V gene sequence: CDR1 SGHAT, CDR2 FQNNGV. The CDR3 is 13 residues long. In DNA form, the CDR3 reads TGTGCCAGCAGCCCTAGCGGTAAAGAGACCCAGTACTTC. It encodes CASSPSGKETQYF.

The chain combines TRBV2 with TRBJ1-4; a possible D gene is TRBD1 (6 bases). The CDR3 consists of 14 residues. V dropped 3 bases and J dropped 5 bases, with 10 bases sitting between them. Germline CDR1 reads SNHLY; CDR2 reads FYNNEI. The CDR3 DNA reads TGTGCCAGCAGTGACCAGGGGATAAATGAAAAACTGTTTTTT. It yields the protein CASSDQGINEKLFF.

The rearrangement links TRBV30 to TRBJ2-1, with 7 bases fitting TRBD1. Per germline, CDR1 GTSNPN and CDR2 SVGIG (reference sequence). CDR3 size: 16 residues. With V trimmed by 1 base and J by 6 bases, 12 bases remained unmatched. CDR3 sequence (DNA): TGTGCCTGGAGTGACCGTCACAGGGGCTTCCCCAATGAGCAGTTCTTC. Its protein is CAWSDRHRGFPNEQFF.

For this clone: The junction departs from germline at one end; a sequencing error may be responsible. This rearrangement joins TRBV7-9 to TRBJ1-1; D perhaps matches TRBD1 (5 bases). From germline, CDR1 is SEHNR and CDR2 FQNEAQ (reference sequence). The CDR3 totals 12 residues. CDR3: CSSSPRQFSAFF. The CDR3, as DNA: TGTTCCAGCAGCCCACGACAGTTTTCTGCTTTCTTT.

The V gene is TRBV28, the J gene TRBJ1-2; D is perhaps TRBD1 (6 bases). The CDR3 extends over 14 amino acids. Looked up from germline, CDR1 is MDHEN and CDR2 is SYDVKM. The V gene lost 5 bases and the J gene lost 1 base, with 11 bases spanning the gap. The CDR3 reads CASSLGQSNYGYTF. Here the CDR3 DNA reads TGTGCCAGCAGTCTAGGACAGAGTAACTATGGCTACACCTTC.

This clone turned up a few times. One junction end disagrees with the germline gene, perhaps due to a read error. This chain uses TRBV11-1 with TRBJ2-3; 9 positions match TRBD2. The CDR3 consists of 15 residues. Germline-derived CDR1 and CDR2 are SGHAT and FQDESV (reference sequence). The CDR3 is CASSLAGLSTDTQYF. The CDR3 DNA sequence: TGTGCCAGCAGCCTAGCGGGACTATCCACAGATACGCAGTATTTT.

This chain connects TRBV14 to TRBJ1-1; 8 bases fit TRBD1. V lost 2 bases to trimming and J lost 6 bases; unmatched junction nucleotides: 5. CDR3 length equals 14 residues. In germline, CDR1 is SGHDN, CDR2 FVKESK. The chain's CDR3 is CASSQRTGLPEAFF. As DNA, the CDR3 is TGTGCCAGCAGCCAAAGGACAGGGTTACCTGAAGCTTTCTTT.

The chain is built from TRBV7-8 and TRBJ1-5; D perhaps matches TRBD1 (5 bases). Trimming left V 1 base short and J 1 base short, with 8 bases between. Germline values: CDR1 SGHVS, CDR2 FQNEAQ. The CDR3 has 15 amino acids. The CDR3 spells CASSLGQISNQPQHF. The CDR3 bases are TGTGCCAGCAGCTTAGGACAGATAAGCAATCAGCCCCAGCATTTT. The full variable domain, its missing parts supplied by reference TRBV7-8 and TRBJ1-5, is GAGVSQSPRYKVAKRGQDVALRCDPISGHVSLFWYQQALGQGPEFLTYFQNEAQLDKSGLPSDRFFAERPEGSVSTLKIQRTQQEDSAVYLCASSLGQISNQPQHFGDGTRLSIL.

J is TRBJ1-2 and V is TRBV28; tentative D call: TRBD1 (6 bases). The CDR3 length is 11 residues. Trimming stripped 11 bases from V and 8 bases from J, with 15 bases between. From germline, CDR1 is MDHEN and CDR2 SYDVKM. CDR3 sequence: CALNDRLGYTF. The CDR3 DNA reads TGTGCCCTCAATGACAGGTTGGGCTACACCTTC.

CDR3 DNA sequence: TGTGCCAGCTCACCACCGAATTCAGGGATTGGGACTGAAGCTTTCTTT. Encoded protein: CASSPPNSGIGTEAFF. The genes are TRBV18 and TRBJ1-1, with D maybe TRBD1 (5 bases). V was shortened by 0 bases and J by 5 bases, with 16 bases between the two germline ends. Germline V gives CDR1 KGHSH, CDR2 LQKENI. The CDR3 loop spans 16 amino acids.